This T cell receptor beta chain was sequenced in a study of T cells in Graves' hyperthyroidism and ophthalmopathy. Study-wide results and caveats: Most expanded thyroid clonotypes above 0.001 also appeared in blood.

Using RNA transcripts as the source, TCR beta CDR3 regions were amplified. First-round RT-PCR targeting the TCR CDR3 was performed with the HTBI primer set. One entry per CDR3 protein results from TCRdb running MiXCR on the multiplex PCR reads. The data show fewer than 350,000 distinct CDR3 sequences, about an eighth seen once. Germline CDR1 SGHAT, CDR2 FQNNGV. The V end was cut by 0 bases, the J end by 8 bases, with 11 bases between. The CDR3 extends over 14 amino acids. In its sample, this clonotype was seen many times. Its specificity is unknown. Sequences were obtained from blood. The rearrangement links TRBV11-2 to TRBJ2-1; D gene uncertain. This clonotype was obtained from a woman aged 30 to 39 with Graves' hyperthyroidism that later progressed to Graves' ophthalmopathy. The CDR3 loop is CASSLDPYSYEQFF. DNA of the CDR3: TGTGCCAGCAGCTTAGACCCCTATAGTTATGAGCAGTTCTTC. The full variable domain, in which reference TRBV11-2 and TRBJ2-1 provide the parts outside the CDR3, is EAGVAQSPRYKIIEKRQSVAFWCNPISGHATLYWYQQILGQGPKLLIQFQNNGVVDDSQLPKDRFSAERLKGVDSTLKIQPAKLEDSAVYLCASSLDPYSYEQFFGPGTRLTVL.